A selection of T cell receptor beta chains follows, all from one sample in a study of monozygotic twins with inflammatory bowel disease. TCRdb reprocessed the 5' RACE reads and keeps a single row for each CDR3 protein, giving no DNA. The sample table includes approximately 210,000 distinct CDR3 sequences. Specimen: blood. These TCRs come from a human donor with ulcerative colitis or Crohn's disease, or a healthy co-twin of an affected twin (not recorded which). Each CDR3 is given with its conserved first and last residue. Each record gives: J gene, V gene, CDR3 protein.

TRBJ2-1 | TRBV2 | CASKPGQVYNEQFF
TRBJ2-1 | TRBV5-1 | CASSPGQRTEQFF
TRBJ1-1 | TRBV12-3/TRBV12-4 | CASSERGDTEAFF
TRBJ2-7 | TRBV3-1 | CASSLRGAGDEQYF
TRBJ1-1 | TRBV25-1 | CASSEYYSEREAFF
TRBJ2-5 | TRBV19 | CASSIGGGSQEAQYF
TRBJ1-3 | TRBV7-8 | CASSSRPWPGNTIYF
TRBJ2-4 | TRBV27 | CASSLGTGEYIQYF
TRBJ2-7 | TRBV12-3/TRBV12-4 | CASSLDPIRSYEQYF
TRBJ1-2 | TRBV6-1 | CASRRGTGGEYGYTF
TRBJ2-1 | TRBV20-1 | CSARGGGVKISNEQFF
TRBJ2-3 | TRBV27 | CASSSLFGGRTDTQYF
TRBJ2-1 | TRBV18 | CASSPSTGRTYNEQFF
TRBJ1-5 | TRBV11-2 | CASSLVGTGGKSNQPQHF
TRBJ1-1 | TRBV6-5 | CASGGNTEAFF
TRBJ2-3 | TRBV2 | CASSEALGGMTDTQYF
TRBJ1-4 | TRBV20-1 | CSAPIEGTNEKLFF
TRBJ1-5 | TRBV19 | CASSTQGYSNQPQHF
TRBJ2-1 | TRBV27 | CASSFASDSDEQFF
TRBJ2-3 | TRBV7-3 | CASSLDLGDTQYF
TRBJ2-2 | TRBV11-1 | CASRGDPSGELFF
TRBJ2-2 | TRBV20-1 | CSARSDRGGPGELFF
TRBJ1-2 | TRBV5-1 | CASKDQGFVTSGYTF
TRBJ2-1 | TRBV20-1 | CSANLAGGESSYNEQFF
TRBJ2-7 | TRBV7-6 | CASSPMGGGGGEQYF
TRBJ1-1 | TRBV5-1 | CASSPGTGGRNTEAFF
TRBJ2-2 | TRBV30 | CAWQHAGGLTGELFF
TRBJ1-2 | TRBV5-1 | CASSPDKGHTYGYTF
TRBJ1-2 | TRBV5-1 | CASSLPDPTGGGGYTF
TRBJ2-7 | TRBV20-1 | CSASADSTGEQYF
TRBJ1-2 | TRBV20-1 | CSASGQTSNYGYTF
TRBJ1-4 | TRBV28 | CASSSQTFGEKLFF
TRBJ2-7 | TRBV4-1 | CASSRTPTGEPVLEQYF
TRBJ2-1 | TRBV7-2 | CASSLVGGFNEQFF
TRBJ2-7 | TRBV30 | CAWAIGYEQYF
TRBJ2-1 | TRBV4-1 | CASSQSPIGTSTYDEQFF
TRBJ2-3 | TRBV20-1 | CSAIKITDTQYF
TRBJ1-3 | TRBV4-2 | CASSQDLGSGNTIYF
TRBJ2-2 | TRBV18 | CASSLLLADQNTGELFF
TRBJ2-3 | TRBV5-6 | CASSLHRDTTDTQYF
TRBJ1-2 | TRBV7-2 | CASSLGYLTELTGYTF
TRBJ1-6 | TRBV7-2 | CASSLGLMNSPLHF
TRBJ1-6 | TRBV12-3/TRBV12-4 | CASTDRMSWASPLHF
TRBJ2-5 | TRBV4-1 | CASSRWRAGPLYQETQYF
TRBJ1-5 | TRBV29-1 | CSVQTAENQPQHF
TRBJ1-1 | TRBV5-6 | CASRSGPPNTEAFF
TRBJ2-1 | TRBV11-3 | CASSLGAGVREQFF
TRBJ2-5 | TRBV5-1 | CASSIVPGETQYF
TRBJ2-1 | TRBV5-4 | CASSRDRVGYNEQFF
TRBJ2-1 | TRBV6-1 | CASTPELSGRASYNEQFF
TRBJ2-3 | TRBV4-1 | CASSPGGGPDTQYF
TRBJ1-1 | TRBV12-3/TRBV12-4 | CASTGTANTEAFF
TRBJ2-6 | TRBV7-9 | CASSFGQLSGANVLTF
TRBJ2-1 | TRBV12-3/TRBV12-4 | CASSEAGTGNFNEQFF
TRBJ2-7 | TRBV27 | CASSLLAEGGSYEQYF